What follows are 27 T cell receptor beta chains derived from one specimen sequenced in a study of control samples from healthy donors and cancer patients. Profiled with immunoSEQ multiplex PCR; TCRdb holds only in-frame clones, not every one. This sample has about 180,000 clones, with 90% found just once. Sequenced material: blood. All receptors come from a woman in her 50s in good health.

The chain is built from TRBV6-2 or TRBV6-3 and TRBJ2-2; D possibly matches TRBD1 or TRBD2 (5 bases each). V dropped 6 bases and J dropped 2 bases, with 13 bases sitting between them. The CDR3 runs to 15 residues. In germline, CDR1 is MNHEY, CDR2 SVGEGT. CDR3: CASSSGTTNTGELFF. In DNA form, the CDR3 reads TGTGCCAGCAGCTCCGGGACCACTAACACCGGGGAGCTGTTTTTT.

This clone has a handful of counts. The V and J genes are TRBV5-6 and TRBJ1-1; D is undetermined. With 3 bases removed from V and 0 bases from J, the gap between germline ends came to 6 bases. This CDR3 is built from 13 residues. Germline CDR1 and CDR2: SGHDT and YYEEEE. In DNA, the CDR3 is TGTGCCAGCAGCTCGGACTTGAACACTGAAGCTTTCTTT. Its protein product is CASSSDLNTEAFF.

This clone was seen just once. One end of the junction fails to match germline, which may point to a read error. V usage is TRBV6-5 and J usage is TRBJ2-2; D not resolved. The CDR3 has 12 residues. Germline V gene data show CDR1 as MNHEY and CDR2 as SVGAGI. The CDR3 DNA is TGTACCAGCAGCACTAACACCGGGGAGCTGTTTTTT. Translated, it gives CTSSTNTGELFF.

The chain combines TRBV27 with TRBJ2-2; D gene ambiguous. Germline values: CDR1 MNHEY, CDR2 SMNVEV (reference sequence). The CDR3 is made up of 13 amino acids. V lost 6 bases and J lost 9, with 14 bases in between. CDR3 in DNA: TGTGCCAGCAGCCCAGTTGGAGCCCGGGAGCTGTTTTTT. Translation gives CASSPVGARELFF.

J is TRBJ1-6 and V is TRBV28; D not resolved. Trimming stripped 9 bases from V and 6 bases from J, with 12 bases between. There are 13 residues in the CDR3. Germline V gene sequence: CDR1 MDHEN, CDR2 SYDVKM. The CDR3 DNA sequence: TGTGCCAGTGGACGGGAGACTAATTCACCCCTCCACTTT. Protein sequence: CASGRETNSPLHF.

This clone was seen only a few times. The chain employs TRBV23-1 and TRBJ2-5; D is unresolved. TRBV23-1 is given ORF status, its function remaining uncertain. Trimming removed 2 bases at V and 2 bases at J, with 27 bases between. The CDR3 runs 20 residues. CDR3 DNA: TGCGCCAGCAGTCAAAATGGGTACGGTCTGTACCCCTGCGGACAAGAGACCCAGTACTTC. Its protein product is CASSQNGYGLYPCGQETQYF.

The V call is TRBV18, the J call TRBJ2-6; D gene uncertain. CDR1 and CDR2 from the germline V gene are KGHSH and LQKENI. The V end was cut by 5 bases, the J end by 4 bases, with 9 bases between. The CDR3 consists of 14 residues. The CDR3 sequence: CASSKLTGANVLTF. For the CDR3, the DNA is TGTGCCAGCTCAAAGCTCACAGGGGCCAACGTCCTGACTTTC.

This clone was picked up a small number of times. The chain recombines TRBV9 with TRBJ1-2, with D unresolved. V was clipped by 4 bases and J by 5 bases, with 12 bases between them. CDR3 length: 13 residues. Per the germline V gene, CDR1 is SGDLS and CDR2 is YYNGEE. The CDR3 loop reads CASSPEQFYGYTF. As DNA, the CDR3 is TGTGCCAGCAGCCCGGAGCAGTTTTATGGCTACACCTTC.

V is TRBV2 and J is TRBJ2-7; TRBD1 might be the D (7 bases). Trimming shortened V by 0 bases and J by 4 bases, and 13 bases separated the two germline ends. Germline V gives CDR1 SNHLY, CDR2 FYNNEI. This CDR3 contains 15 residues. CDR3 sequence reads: CASSEARQGLYEQYF. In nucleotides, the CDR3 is TGTGCCAGCAGTGAAGCAAGACAGGGACTTTACGAGCAGTACTTC.

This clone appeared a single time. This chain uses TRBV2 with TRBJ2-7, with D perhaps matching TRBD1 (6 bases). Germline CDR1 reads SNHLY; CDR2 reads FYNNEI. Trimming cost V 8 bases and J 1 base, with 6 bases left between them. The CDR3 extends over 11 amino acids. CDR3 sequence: CASGQSYEQYF. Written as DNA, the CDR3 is TGTGCCAGCGGACAGTCCTACGAGCAGTACTTC.

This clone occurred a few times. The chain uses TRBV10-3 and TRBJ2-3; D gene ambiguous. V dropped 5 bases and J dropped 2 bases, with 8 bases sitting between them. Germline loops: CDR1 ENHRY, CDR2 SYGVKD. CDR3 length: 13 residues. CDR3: CAISLQLTDTQYF. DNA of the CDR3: TGTGCCATCAGTTTACAGCTCACAGATACGCAGTATTTT.

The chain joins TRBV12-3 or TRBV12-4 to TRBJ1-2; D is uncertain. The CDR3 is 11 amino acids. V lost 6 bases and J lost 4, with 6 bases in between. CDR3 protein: CASRTGYGYTF. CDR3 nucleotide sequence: TGTGCCAGCAGGACGGGCTATGGCTACACCTTC.

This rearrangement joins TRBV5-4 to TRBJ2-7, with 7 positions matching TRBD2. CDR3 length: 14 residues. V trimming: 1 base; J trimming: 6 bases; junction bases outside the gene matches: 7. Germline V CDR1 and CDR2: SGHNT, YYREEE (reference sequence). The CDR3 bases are TGTGCCAGCAGCTTGTATGTGACTAGCATCGAGCAGTACTTC. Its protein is CASSLYVTSIEQYF.

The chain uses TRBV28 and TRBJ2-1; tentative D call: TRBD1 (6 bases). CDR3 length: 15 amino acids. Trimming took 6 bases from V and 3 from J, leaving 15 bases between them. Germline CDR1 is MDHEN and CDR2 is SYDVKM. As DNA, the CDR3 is TGTGCCAGCAGCCCAACAGGGAGCGTCTACAATGAGCAGTTCTTC. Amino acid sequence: CASSPTGSVYNEQFF.

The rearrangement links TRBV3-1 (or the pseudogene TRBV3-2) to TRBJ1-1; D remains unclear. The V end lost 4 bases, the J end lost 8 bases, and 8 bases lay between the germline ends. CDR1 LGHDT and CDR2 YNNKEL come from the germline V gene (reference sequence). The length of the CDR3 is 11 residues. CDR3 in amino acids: CASSLKTEAFF. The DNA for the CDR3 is TGTGCCAGCAGCCTAAAAACAGAAGCTTTCTTT.

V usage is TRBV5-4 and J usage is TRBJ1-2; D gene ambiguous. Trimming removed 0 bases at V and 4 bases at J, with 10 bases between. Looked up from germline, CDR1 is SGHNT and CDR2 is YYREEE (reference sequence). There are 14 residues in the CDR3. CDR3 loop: CASSLGPEGYGYTF. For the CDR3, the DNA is TGTGCCAGCAGCTTGGGGCCCGAGGGCTATGGCTACACCTTC.

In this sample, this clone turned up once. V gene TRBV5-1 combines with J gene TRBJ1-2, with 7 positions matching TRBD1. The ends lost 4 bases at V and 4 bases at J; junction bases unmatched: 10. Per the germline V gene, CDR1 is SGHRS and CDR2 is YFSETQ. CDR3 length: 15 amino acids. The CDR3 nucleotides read TGCGCCAGCAGCCTGGTGGAGGGGGCTTTCTATGGCTACACCTTC. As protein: CASSLVEGAFYGYTF. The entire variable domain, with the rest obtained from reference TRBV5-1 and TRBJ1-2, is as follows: KAGVTQTPRYLIKTRGQQVTLSCSPISGHRSVSWYQQTPGQGLQFLFEYFSETQRNKGNFPGRFSGRQFSNSRSEMNVSTLELGDSALYLCASSLVEGAFYGYTFGSGTRLTVV.

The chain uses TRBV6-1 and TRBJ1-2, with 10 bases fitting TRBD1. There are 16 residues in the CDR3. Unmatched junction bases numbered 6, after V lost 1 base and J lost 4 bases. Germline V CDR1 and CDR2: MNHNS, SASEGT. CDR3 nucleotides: TGTGCCAGCAGTGAAGTAGGGACAGGGGATGTCTATGGCTACACCTTC. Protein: CASSEVGTGDVYGYTF.

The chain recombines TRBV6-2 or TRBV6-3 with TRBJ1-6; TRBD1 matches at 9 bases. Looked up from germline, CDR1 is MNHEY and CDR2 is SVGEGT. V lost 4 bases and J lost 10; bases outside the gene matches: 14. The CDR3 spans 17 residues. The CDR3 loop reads CASSSIKTTGGRSPLHF. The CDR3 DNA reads TGTGCCAGCAGTTCAATTAAGACGACAGGGGGTCGATCACCCCTCCACTTT.

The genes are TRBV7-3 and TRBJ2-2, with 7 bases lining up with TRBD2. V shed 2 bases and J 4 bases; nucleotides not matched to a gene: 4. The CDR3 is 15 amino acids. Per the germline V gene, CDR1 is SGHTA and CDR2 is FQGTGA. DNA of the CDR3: TGTGCCAGCAGCTTATTTGGCGGGGGCACCGGGGAGCTGTTTTTT. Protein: CASSLFGGGTGELFF.

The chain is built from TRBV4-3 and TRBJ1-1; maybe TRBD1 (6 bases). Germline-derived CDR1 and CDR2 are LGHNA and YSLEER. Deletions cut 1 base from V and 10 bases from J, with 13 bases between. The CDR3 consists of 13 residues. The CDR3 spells CASSQAGGDRAFF. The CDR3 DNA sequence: TGCGCCAGCAGCCAAGCGGGGGGCGATCGAGCTTTCTTT.

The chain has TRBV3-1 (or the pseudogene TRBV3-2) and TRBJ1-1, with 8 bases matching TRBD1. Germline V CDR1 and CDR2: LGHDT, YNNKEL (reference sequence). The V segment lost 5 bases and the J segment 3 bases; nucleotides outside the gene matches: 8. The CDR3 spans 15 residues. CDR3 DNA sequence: TGTGCCAGCAGCGAAGGACAGGGCTGGGACACTGAAGCTTTCTTT. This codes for CASSEGQGWDTEAFF.

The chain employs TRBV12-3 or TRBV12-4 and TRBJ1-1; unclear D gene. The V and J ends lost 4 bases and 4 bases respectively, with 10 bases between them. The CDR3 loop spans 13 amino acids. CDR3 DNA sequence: TGTGCCAGCAGTTGGGTTGGACTCACTGAAGCTTTCTTT. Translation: CASSWVGLTEAFF.

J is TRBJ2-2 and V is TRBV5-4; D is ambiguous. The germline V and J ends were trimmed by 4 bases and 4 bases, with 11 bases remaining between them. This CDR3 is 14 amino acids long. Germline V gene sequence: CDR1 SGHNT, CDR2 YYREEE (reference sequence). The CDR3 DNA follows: TGTGCCAGCAGCGCCGGACCTTTCACCGGGGAGCTGTTTTTT. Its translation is CASSAGPFTGELFF.

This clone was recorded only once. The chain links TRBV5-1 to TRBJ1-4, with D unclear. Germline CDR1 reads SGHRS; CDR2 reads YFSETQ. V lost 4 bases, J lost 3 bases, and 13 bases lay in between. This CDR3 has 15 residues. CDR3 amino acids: CASSPTSTANEKLFF. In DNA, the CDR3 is TGCGCCAGCAGCCCGACGTCCACGGCTAATGAAAAACTGTTTTTT.

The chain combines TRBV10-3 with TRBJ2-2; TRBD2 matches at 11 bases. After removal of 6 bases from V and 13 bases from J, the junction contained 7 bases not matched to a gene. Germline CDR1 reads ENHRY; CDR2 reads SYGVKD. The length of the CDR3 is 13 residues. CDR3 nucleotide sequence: TGTGCCATCAGCATAGCGGGAGGGCCCCGGCTGTTTTTT. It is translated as CAISIAGGPRLFF.

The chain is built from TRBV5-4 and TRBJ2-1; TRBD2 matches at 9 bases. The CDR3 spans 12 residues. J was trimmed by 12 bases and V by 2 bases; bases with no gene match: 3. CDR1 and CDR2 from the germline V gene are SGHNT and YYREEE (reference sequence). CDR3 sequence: CASSFLAGMQFF. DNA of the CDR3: TGTGCCAGCAGCTTCCTAGCGGGGATGCAGTTCTTC.